This TCR beta chain emerged from a study of vaccination and CD4 T cells after COVID-19. This clonotype is termed hyperexpanded. Its antigen is not identified. Sequence data for DNA of cultured CD4+ T cells were generated by the Oncomine TCR Beta short-read assay. In TCRdb, the PCR reads were re-called with MiXCR into one record per CDR3 protein. Of fewer than 7,500 distinct CDR3 sequences in the sample, around 50% were seen once. Treatment in this sample: roughly 11-day PBMC culture with coronavirus spike peptide pools or control peptides (ViraFEST assay). CD4+ T cells that came from the unexposed donor were collected before the COVID-19 pandemic (2011-2018). Negative selection yielded CD4+ T cells from day-10 cultures. The V gene lost 1 base and the J gene lost 1 base, with 10 bases spanning the gap. The CDR3 totals 15 residues. In germline, CDR1 is SGHTA, CDR2 FQGNSA.

The clonotype was recovered from a human donor in good health. Sequenced input: CD4+ T cells from blood, cultured in vitro. The chain joins TRBV7-2 to TRBJ1-1; D is undetermined. The CDR3 nucleotides are TGTGCCAGCAGCTTAGGAGTCCTTTGGAACACTGAAGCTTTCTTT. Protein sequence: CASSLGVLWNTEAFF.